Below, 18 T cell receptor beta chains from the same sample are listed, as sequenced in a study of technical replicates of blood from a handful of donors. TCRdb's copy holds only in-frame clones and misses some; the assay was immunoSEQ multiplex PCR. The sample has around 76,000 clones, over 95% seen once. The sequenced sample was T cells isolated from PBMCs. These receptors all stem from a human donor in good health.

The CDR3 loop reads CASSSADPSYNEQFF. For the CDR3, the DNA is TGTGCCAGCAGTTCAGCGGACCCCTCCTACAATGAGCAGTTCTTC. The rearrangement uses TRBV28 and TRBJ2-1, with TRBD2 as a possible D gene (5 bases). Germline CDR1 reads MDHEN; CDR2 reads SYDVKM. The CDR3 consists of 15 residues. V was pared by 4 bases and J by 0 bases, with 10 bases between.

The rearrangement uses TRBV9 and TRBJ2-7; TRBD1 might be the D (5 bases). Trimming stripped 0 bases from V and 5 bases from J, with 9 bases between. Germline V gene sequence: CDR1 SGDLS, CDR2 YYNGEE. The CDR3 contains 13 residues. The CDR3 protein is CASSVGGRHEQYF. CDR3 sequence (DNA): TGTGCCAGCAGCGTAGGGGGCCGCCACGAGCAGTACTTC.

V usage is TRBV6-5 and J usage is TRBJ1-2; D ambiguous. The CDR3 is made up of 13 amino acids. In germline, CDR1 is MNHEY, CDR2 SVGAGI. Trimming cost V 0 bases and J 8 bases, with 10 bases left between them. The CDR3 nucleotides are TGTGCCAGCAGTTACTCGACGGTGAGGGGCTACACCTTC. Its protein is CASSYSTVRGYTF.

The genes are TRBV2 and TRBJ2-7; perhaps TRBD2 as D (5 bases). V lost 4 bases, J lost 0 bases, and 7 bases lay in between. The CDR3 totals 13 residues. CDR1 and CDR2 from the germline V gene are SNHLY and FYNNEI. The CDR3 loop is CASSVGASYEQYF. CDR3 coding DNA: TGTGCCAGCAGTGTGGGAGCCTCCTACGAGCAGTACTTC. Drawing the rest from reference TRBV2 and TRBJ2-7, the complete variable domain is EPEVTQTPSHQVTQMGQEVILRCVPISNHLYFYWYRQILGQKVEFLVSFYNNEISEKSEIFDDQFSVERPDGSNFTLKIRSTKLEDSAMYFCASSVGASYEQYFGPGTRLTVT.

This chain joins TRBV11-2 and TRBJ2-7; TRBD2 agrees at 7 bases. The trim removed 7 bases at V and 3 bases at J, leaving 9 bases unmatched. The CDR3 consists of 14 residues. CDR1 and CDR2 (germline): SGHAT, FQNNGV. Written as DNA, the CDR3 is TGTGCCAGCAACTCCCTCACGGGGGGCTACGAGCAGTACTTC. It yields the protein CASNSLTGGYEQYF.

The chain combines TRBV12-5 with TRBJ2-4, with 8 bases aligning to TRBD1. CDR1 is LGHNT, CDR2 FRNRAP, per germline. There are 13 residues in the CDR3. V was pared by 6 bases and J by 7 bases, with 5 bases of the junction left unmatched. Here the CDR3 reads CASGPTGANIQYF. As DNA, the CDR3 is TGTGCTAGTGGCCCGACAGGGGCGAACATTCAGTACTTC.

For this clone: The sample has other DNA sequences that encode this CDR3 too. This chain links TRBV29-1 with TRBJ1-1, with D maybe TRBD1 (5 bases). The CDR3 is 11 residues long. Between the trimmed V and J ends, which lost 3 bases and 5 bases, there was a span of 7 bases. Germline values: CDR1 SQVTM, CDR2 ANQGSEA. The DNA for the CDR3 is TGCAGCGTTGATCGGGGGACTGAAGCTTTCTTT. Protein product: CSVDRGTEAFF.

CDR3 nucleotide sequence: TGTGCCAGCAGCTTAGGAGGGGGCATATTGTTTTCTCTCGGCTACACCTTC. This codes for CASSLGGGILFSLGYTF. The chain uses TRBV7-3 and TRBJ1-2, with 7 bases aligning to TRBD1. Looked up from germline, CDR1 is SGHTA and CDR2 is FQGTGA. With 2 bases clipped from V and 8 bases from J, the junction kept 17 bases outside the gene matches. This CDR3 spans 17 amino acids.

CDR3 residues: CASSPAGAGSYGYTF. CDR3 DNA sequence: TGTGCCAGCAGCCCGGCGGGGGCGGGAAGCTATGGCTACACCTTC. The chain uses TRBV7-9 and TRBJ1-2; possible D gene TRBD1, 6 bases. Trimming removed 5 bases from V and 4 bases from J, with 17 bases in between. CDR1 SEHNR and CDR2 FQNEAQ come from the germline V gene (reference sequence). The CDR3 runs to 15 residues.

About this clone itself: Sequence at one end of the junction differs from germline and may be a read error. CDR3 region: CASRYPYRVELHF. DNA of the CDR3: TGTGCCAGCAGATACCCTTACAGAGTGGAATTGCATTTT. The chain recombines TRBV11-2 with TRBJ1-3; D gene ambiguous. CDR1 SGHAT and CDR2 FQNNGV come from the germline V gene. The CDR3 spans 13 residues. Together with reference TRBV11-2 and TRBJ1-3, the CDR3 gives the full variable domain: EAGVAQSPRYKIIEKRQSVAFWCNPISGHATLYWYQQILGQGPKLLIQFQNNGVVDDSQLPKDRFSAERLKGVDSTLKIQPAKLEDSAVYLCASRYPYRVELHFGEGSWLTVV.

The chain employs TRBV28 and TRBJ1-2; 9 nucleotides line up with TRBD1. V was clipped by 5 bases and J by 7 bases; unmatched bases: 8. The CDR3 consists of 14 residues. Germline V gene sequence: CDR1 MDHEN, CDR2 SYDVKM. In DNA, the CDR3 is TGTGCCAGCAGTACAACAGGGGGCAGCTTTGGCTACACCTTC. This gives the protein CASSTTGGSFGYTF.

This clone appeared once. The rearrangement joins TRBV29-1 to TRBJ1-5, with D possibly being TRBD1 (6 bases). This CDR3 contains 15 residues. V dropped 4 bases and J dropped 2 bases, with 15 bases sitting between them. The V gene's germline CDR1 is SQVTM and CDR2 ANQGSEA. CDR3 loop: CSVVTGSGGNQPQHF. The DNA for the CDR3 is TGCAGCGTTGTAACAGGCTCAGGGGGCAATCAGCCCCAGCATTTT. Combining the CDR3 with reference TRBV29-1 and TRBJ1-5 gives the whole variable domain SAVISQKPSRDICQRGTSLTIQCQVDSQVTMMFWYRQQPGQSLTLIATANQGSEATYESGFVIDKFPISRPNLTFSTLTVSNMSPEDSSIYLCSVVTGSGGNQPQHFGDGTRLSIL.

The rearrangement joins TRBV29-1 to TRBJ1-1; D is unresolved. V was shortened by 5 bases and J by 4 bases, with 8 bases between the two germline ends. This CDR3 comprises 11 residues. Germline CDR1 and CDR2: SQVTM and ANQGSEA. This CDR3 reads CSVRRGTEAFF. The CDR3 coding sequence is TGCAGCGTTAGGCGGGGCACTGAAGCTTTCTTT.

The chain combines TRBV4-1 with TRBJ2-1; 8 bases agree with TRBD2. CDR3 length: 15 amino acids. J was trimmed by 0 bases and V by 4 bases; bases with no gene match: 2. Germline V gene sequence: CDR1 MGHRA, CDR2 YSYEKL. The CDR3 bases are TGCGCCAGCAGCCTTCGGGAGGGCTCCTACAATGAGCAGTTCTTC. Translated, it gives CASSLREGSYNEQFF.

The rearrangement joins TRBV5-1 to TRBJ1-2, with D possibly TRBD1 on 5 matching bases. Germline V CDR1 and CDR2: SGHRS, YFSETQ. Trimming left V 2 bases short and J 8 bases short, with 19 bases between. The CDR3 is made up of 15 amino acids. The CDR3 loop reads CASSFGAGGLRGYTF. As DNA, the CDR3 is TGCGCCAGCAGCTTTGGAGCCGGGGGGTTGAGGGGCTACACCTTC.

The rearrangement uses TRBV5-4 and TRBJ2-2, with a tentative D call TRBD1 (6 bases). The germline V gene encodes CDR1 SGHNT and CDR2 YYREEE (reference sequence). CDR3 length: 17 residues. V shed 1 base and J shed 1 base, with 14 bases lying between them. The CDR3 sequence is CASSLLGQGKNTGELFF. In nucleotides, the CDR3 is TGTGCCAGCAGCTTGCTTGGGCAGGGGAAGAACACCGGGGAGCTGTTTTTT. Variable domain in full (rest from reference TRBV5-4 and TRBJ2-2): ETGVTQSPTHLIKTRGQQVTLRCSSQSGHNTVSWYQQALGQGPQFIFQYYREEENGRGNFPPRFSGLQFPNYSSELNVNALELDDSALYLCASSLLGQGKNTGELFFGEGSRLTVL.

V is TRBV9 and J is TRBJ2-1; 10 positions match TRBD2. Losses at the gene ends were 3 bases for V and 6 bases for J; bases not matched to a gene: 12. The germline CDR1 and CDR2 sequences are SGDLS and YYNGEE. The CDR3 length is 17 residues. CDR3 protein: CASSGGPLAGGINEQFF. The DNA of the CDR3 is TGTGCCAGCAGCGGTGGCCCTTTAGCGGGAGGAATCAATGAGCAGTTCTTC.

The CDR3 reads CASSRDRTQPQHF. CDR3 nucleotides: TGTGCCAGTAGTAGGGACAGAACTCAGCCCCAGCATTTT. The chain joins TRBV19 to TRBJ1-5, with TRBD1 matching over 7 bases. Germline V gives CDR1 LNHDA, CDR2 SQIVND (reference sequence). The CDR3 length is 13 residues. The V and J ends lost 4 bases and 6 bases, in that order; junction bases with no gene match: 3.